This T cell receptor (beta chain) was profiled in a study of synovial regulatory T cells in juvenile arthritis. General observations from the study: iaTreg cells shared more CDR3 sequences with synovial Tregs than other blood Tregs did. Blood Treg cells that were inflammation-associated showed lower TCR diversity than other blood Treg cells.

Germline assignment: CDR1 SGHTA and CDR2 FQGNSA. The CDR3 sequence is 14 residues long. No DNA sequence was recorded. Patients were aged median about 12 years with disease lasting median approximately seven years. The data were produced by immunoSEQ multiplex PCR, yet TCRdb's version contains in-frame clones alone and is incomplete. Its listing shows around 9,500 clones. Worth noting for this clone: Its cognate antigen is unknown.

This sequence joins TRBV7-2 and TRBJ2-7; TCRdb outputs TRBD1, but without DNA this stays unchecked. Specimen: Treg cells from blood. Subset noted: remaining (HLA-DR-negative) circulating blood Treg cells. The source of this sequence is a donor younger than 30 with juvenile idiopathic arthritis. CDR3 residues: CASSLPQGTLSQYF.